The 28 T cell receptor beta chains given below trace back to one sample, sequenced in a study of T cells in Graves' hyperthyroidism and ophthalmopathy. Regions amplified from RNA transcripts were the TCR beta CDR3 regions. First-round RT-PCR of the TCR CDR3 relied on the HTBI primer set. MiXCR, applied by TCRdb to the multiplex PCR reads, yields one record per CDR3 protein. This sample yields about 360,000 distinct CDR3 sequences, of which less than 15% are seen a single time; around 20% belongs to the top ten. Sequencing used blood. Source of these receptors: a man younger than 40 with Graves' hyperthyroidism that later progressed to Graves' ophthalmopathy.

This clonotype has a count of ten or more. The CDR3 DNA is TGTGCCAGCAGTCAGATGGGACAGTTAAATTCACCCCTCCACTTT. Translated, it gives CASSQMGQLNSPLHF. The chain couples TRBV27 to TRBJ1-6; 7 bases are a match to TRBD1. This CDR3 is built from 15 residues. The V gene end was trimmed by 5 bases and the J gene end by 7 bases; junction bases not matched to a gene: 8. CDR1 and CDR2 from the germline V gene are MNHEY and SMNVEV (reference sequence).

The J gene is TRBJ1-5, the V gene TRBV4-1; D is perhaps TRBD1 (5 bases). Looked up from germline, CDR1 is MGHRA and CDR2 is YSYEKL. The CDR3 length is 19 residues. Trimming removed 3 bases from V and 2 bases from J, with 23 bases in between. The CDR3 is CASSHLPGRGKSGNQPQHF. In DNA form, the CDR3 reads TGCGCCAGCAGCCATCTCCCCGGAAGGGGAAAGTCGGGCAATCAGCCCCAGCATTTT.

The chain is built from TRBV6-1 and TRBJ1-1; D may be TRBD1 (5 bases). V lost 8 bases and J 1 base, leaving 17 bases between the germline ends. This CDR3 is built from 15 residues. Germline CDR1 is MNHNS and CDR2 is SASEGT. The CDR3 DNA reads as TGTGCCAGCGGGAATCCGTGGGGGGGGAACACTGAAGCTTTCTTT. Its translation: CASGNPWGGNTEAFF.

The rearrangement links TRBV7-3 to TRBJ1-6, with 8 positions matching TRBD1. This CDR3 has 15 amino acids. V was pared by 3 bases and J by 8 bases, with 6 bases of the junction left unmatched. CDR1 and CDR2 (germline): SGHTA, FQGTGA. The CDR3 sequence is CASSLGQARDSPLHF. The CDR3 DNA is TGTGCCAGCAGCTTGGGACAGGCTAGGGATTCACCCCTCCACTTT.

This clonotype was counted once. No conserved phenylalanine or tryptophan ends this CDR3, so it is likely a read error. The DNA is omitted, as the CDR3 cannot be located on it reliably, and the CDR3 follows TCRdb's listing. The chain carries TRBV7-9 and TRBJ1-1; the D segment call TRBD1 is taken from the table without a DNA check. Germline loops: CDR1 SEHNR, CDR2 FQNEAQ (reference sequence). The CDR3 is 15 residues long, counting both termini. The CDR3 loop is CASSTSGGVNSEAFV.

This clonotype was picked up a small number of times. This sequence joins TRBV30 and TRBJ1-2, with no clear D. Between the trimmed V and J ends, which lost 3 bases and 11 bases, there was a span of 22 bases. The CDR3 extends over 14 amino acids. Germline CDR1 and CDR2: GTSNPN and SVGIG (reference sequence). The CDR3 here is CAWRFGGNPHGYTF. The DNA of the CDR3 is TGTGCCTGGAGGTTCGGAGGGAATCCCCACGGGTACACCTTC. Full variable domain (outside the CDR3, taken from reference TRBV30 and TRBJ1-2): SQTIHQWPATLVQPVGSPLSLECTVEGTSNPNLYWYRQAAGRGLQLLFYSVGIGQISSEVPQNLSASRPQDRQFILSSKKLLLSDSGFYLCAWRFGGNPHGYTFGSGTRLTVV.

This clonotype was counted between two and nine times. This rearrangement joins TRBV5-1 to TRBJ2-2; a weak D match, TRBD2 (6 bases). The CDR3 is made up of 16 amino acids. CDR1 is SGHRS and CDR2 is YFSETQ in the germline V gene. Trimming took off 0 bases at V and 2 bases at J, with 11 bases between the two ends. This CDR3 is CASSLALGTNTGELFF. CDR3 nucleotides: TGCGCCAGCAGCTTGGCGCTTGGGACTAACACCGGGGAGCTGTTTTTT.

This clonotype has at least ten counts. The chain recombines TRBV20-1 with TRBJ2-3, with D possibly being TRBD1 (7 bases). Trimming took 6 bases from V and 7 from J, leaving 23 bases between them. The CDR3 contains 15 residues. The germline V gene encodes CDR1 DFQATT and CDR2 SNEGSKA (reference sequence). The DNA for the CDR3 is TGCAGTGCCAGCGGTGGTCAGGGGGGACCATATACGCAGTATTTT. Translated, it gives CSASGGQGGPYTQYF.

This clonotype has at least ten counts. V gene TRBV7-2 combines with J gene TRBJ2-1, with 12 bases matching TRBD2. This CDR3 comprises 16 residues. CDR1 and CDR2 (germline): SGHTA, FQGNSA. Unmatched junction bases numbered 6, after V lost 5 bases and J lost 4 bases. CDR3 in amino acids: CASSASGGAGYNEQFF. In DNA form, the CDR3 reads TGTGCCAGCAGCGCTAGCGGGGGGGCCGGGTACAATGAGCAGTTCTTC.

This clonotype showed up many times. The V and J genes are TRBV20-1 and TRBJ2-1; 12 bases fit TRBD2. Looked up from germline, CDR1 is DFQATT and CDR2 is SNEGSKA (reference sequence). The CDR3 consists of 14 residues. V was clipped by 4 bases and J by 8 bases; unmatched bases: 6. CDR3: CSAKTSGGRDEQFF. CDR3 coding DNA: TGCAGTGCTAAGACTAGCGGGGGTCGGGATGAGCAGTTCTTC.

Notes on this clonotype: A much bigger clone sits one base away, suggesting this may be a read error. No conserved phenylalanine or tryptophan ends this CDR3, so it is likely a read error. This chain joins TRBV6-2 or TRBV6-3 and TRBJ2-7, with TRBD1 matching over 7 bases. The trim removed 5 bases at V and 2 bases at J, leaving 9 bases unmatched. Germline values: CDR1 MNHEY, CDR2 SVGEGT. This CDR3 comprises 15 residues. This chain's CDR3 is CASSASRDSAYEQYL. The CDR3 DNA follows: TGTGCCAGCAGTGCGTCCCGGGACAGCGCCTACGAGCAGTACCTC.

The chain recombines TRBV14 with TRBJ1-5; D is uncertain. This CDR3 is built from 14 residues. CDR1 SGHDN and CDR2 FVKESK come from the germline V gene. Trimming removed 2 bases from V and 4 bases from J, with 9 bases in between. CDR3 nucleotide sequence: TGTGCCAGCAGCCAATCGGGTCTTAATCAGCCCCAGCATTTT. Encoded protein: CASSQSGLNQPQHF.

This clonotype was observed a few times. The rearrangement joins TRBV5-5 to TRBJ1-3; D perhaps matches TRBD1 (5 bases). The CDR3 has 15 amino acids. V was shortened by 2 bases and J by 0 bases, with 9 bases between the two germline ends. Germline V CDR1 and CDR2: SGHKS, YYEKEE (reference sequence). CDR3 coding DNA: TGTGCCAGCAGCTTACGGGGCAACTCTGGAAACACCATATATTTT. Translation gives CASSLRGNSGNTIYF.

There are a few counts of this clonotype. The CDR3: CASGPRILTGQYNEQFF. CDR3 nucleotides: TGTGCCAGCGGCCCCCGGATCCTGACAGGACAGTACAATGAGCAGTTCTTC. The chain recombines TRBV9 with TRBJ2-1, with D possibly matching TRBD1 (6 bases). This CDR3 spans 17 amino acids. CDR1 is SGDLS, CDR2 YYNGEE, per germline. Trimming shortened V by 7 bases and J by 4 bases, and 24 bases separated the two germline ends.

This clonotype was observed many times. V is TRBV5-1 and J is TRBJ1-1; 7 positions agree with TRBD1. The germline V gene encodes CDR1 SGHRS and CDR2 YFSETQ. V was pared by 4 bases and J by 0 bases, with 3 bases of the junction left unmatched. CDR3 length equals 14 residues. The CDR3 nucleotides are TGCGCCAGCAGCAAGGGACAGATGAACACTGAAGCTTTCTTT. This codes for CASSKGQMNTEAFF.

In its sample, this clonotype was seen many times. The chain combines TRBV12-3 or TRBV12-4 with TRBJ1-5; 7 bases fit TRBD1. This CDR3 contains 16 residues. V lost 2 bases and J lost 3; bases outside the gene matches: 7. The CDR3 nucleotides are TGTGCCAGCAGTTTACGGGAGACAGGGCTCAATCAGCCCCAGCATTTT. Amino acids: CASSLRETGLNQPQHF.

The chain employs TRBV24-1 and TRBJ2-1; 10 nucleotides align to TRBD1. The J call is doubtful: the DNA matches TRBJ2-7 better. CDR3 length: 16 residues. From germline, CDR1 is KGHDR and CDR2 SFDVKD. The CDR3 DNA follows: TGTGCCACCAGTGATCTGGGACAGGGGATGTACAATGAGCAGTACTTC. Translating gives CATSDLGQGMYNEQYF.

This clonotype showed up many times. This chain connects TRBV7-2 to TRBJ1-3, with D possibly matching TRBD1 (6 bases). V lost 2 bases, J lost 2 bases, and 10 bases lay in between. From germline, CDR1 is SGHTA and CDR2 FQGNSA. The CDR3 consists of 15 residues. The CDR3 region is CASSLRAGAGNTIYF. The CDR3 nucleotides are TGTGCCAGCAGCTTAAGAGCAGGGGCTGGAAACACCATATATTTT. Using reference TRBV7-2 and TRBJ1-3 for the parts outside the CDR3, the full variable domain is GAGVSQSPSNKVTEKGKDVELRCDPISGHTALYWYRQSLGQGLEFLIYFQGNSAPDKSGLPSDRFSAERTGGSVSTLTIQRTQQEDSAVYLCASSLRAGAGNTIYFGEGSWLTVV.

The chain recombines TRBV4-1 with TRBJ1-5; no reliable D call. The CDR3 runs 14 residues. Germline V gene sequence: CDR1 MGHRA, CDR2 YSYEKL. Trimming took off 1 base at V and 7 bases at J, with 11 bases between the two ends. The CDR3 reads CASSQAPLYQPQHF. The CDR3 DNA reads TGCGCCAGCAGCCAAGCTCCGCTGTACCAGCCCCAGCATTTT.

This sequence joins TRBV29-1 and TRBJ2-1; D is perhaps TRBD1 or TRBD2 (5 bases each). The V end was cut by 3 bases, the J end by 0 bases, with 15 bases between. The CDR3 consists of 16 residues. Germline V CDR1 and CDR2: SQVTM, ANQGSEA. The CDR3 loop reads CSVESGRRSSYNEQFF. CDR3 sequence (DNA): TGCAGCGTTGAGTCGGGACGGCGGAGCTCCTACAATGAGCAGTTCTTC.

DNA of the CDR3: TGTGCCAGCAGCCAAGATGAGGGGGGGGGCTACAATGAGCAGTTCTTC. Amino acid sequence: CASSQDEGGGYNEQFF. The gene calls are TRBV4-2 and TRBJ2-1, with D possibly matching TRBD2 (7 bases). The CDR3 runs 16 residues. V was pared by 0 bases and J by 3 bases, with 12 bases between. Germline V lookup: CDR1 LGHNA, CDR2 YNFKEQ.

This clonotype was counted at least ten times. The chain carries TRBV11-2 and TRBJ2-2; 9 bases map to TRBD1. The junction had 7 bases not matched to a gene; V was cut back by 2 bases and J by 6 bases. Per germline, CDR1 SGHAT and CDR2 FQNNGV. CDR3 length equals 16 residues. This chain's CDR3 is CASSLPGQGIAGELFF. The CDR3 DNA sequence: TGTGCCAGCAGCTTACCGGGACAGGGTATCGCCGGGGAGCTGTTTTTT.

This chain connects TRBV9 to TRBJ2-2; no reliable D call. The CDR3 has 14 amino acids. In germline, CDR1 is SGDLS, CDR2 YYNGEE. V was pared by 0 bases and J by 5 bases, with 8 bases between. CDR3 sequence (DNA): TGTGCCAGCAGCGTAGACCCAGATACCGGGGAGCTGTTTTTT. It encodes CASSVDPDTGELFF.

This CDR3 is CASSQELANEQFF. The CDR3 nucleotides read TGTGCCAGCAGCCAAGAGTTGGCCAATGAGCAGTTCTTC. The chain is built from TRBV4-2 and TRBJ2-1, with D unresolved. CDR3 size: 13 residues. V dropped 0 bases and J dropped 6 bases, with 6 bases sitting between them. Germline loops: CDR1 LGHNA, CDR2 YNFKEQ.

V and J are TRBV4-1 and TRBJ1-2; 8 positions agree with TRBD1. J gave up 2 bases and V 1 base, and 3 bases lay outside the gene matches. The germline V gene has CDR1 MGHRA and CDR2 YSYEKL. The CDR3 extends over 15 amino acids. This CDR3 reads CASSQVTGENYGYTF. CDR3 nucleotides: TGCGCCAGCAGCCAAGTGACAGGGGAAAACTATGGCTACACCTTC.

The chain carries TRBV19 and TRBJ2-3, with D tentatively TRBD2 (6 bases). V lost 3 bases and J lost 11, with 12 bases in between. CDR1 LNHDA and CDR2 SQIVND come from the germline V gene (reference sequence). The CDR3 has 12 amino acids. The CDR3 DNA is TGTGCCAGTAGTATGCAGGGCGGGGTGCAGTATTTT. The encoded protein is CASSMQGGVQYF.

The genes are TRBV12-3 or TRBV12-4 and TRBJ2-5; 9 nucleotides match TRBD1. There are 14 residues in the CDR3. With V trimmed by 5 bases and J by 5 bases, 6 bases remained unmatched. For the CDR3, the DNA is TGTGCCAGCAGTCATACAGGGGGCTCGGAGACCCAGTACTTC. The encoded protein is CASSHTGGSETQYF.

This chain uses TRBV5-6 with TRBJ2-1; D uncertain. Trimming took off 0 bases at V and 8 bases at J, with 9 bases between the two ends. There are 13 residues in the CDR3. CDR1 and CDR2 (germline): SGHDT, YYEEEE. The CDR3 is CASSLAYEDEQFF. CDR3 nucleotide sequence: TGTGCCAGCAGCTTGGCGTACGAAGATGAGCAGTTCTTC.